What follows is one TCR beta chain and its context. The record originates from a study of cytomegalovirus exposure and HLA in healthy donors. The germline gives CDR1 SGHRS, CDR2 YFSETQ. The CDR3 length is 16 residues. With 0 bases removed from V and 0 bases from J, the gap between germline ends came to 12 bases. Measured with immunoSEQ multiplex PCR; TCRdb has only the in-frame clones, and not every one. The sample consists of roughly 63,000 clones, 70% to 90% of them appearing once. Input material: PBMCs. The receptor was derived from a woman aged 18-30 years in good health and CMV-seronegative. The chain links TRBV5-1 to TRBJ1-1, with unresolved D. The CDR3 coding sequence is TGCGCCAGCAGCTTGGTACGGGGTCGTATGAACACTGAAGCTTTCTTT. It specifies CASSLVRGRMNTEAFF.